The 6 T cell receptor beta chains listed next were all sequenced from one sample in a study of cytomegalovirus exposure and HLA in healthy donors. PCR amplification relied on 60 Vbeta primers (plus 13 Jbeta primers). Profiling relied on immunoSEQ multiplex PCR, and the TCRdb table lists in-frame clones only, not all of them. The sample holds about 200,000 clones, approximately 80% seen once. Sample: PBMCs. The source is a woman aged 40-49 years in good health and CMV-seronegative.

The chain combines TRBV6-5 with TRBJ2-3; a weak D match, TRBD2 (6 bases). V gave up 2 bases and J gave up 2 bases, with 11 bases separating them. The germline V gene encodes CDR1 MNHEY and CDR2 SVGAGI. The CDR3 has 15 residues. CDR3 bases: TGTGCCAGCAGTTACAGCCGGGACTCCACAGATACGCAGTATTTT. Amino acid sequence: CASSYSRDSTDTQYF.

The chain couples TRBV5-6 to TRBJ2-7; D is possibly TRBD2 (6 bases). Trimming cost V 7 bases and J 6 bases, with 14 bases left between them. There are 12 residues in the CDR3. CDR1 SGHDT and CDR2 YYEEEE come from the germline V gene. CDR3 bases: TGTGCCAGCCCCGTGAGGGACTGCGAGCAGTACGTC. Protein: CASPVRDCEQYV.

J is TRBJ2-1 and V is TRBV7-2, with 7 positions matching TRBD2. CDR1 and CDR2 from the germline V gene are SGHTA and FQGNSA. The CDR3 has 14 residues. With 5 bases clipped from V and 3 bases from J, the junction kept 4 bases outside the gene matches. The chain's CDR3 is CASSPRTSYNEQFF. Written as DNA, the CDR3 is TGTGCCAGCAGCCCCCGGACTAGCTACAATGAGCAGTTCTTC. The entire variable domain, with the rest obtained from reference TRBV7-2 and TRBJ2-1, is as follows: GAGVSQSPSNKVTEKGKDVELRCDPISGHTALYWYRQSLGQGLEFLIYFQGNSAPDKSGLPSDRFSAERTGGSVSTLTIQRTQQEDSAVYLCASSPRTSYNEQFFGPGTRLTVL.

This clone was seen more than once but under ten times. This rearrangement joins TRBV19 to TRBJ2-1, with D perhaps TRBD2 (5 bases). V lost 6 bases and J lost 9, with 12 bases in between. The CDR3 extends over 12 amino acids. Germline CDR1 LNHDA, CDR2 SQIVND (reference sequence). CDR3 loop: CASRLGAGEQFF. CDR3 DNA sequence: TGTGCCAGTAGGTTGGGAGCAGGTGAGCAGTTCTTC.

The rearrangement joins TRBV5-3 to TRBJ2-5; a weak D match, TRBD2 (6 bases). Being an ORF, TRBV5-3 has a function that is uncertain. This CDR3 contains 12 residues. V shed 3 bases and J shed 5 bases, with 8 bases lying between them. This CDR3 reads CARSSRGETQYF. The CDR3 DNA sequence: TGTGCCAGAAGCTCCCGGGGGGAGACCCAGTACTTC.

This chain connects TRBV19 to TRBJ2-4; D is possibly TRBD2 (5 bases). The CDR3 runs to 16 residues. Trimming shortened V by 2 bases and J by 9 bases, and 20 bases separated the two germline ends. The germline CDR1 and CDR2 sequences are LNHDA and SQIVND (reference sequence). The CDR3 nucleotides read TGTGCCAGTAGTATACTGGTCACCAGGAGCGCGGGCATTCAGTACTTC. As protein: CASSILVTRSAGIQYF.